One and the same sample provided the 29 T cell receptor beta chains below, sequenced in a study of vaccination and CD4 T cells after COVID-19. Documented treatment: roughly ten-day PBMC culture with coronavirus spike peptide pools or control peptides (ViraFEST assay). During the years 2011-2018, before the COVID-19 pandemic, the unexposed donor's CD4+ T cells were collected. Their target antigens are unknown. At the Johns Hopkins FTIC core, DNA taken from cultured CD4+ T cells was sequenced by way of the Oncomine TCR Beta short-read assay. Cultured CD4+ T cells were the source of extracted genomic DNA. Each CDR3 protein is one row after TCRdb ran MiXCR on the PCR reads. This table has thousands of distinct CDR3 sequences, 30% to 40% appearing once. The sequencing sample was made of CD4+ T cells from blood, cultured in vitro. The source is a human donor in good health.

The J gene is TRBJ2-6, the V gene TRBV27; no clear D. Trimming took off 2 bases at V and 4 bases at J, with 6 bases between the two ends. The CDR3 is 14 residues long. The germline V gene encodes CDR1 MNHEY and CDR2 SMNVEV (reference sequence). CDR3 in DNA: TGTGCCAGCAGTTTAGCTCTGGGGGCCAACGTCCTGACTTTC. Protein product: CASSLALGANVLTF. Filled out from reference TRBV27 and TRBJ2-6, the complete variable domain reads EAQVTQNPRYLITVTGKKLTVTCSQNMNHEYMSWYRQDPGLGLRQIYYSMNVEVTDKGDVPEGYKVSRKEKRNFPLILESPSPNQTSLYFCASSLALGANVLTFGAGSRLTVL.

The chain has TRBV5-4 and TRBJ1-4; 8 nucleotides agree with TRBD1. The CDR3 covers 15 residues. Per germline, CDR1 SGHNT and CDR2 YYREEE (reference sequence). With 4 bases clipped from V and 4 bases from J, the junction kept 6 bases outside the gene matches. CDR3: CASSIDRGHNEKLFF. CDR3 nucleotides: TGTGCCAGCAGCATTGACAGGGGCCATAATGAAAAACTGTTTTTT.

The chain carries TRBV6-5 and TRBJ2-7; 14 positions agree with TRBD2. The CDR3 loop spans 18 amino acids. The germline V gene has CDR1 MNHEY and CDR2 SVGAGI. The V and J ends lost 0 bases and 6 bases, in that order; junction bases with no gene match: 10. The DNA for the CDR3 is TGTGCCAGCAGTTACTCGAATGCGGGACTAGCGGGAGTAGGCGAGCAGTACTTC. Translation: CASSYSNAGLAGVGEQYF.

This chain connects TRBV11-3 to TRBJ1-1; D uncertain. From germline, CDR1 is SGHNT and CDR2 YENEEA. Trimming took 5 bases from V and 2 from J, leaving 9 bases between them. The CDR3 length is 13 residues. The CDR3 here is CASSISLNTEAFF. The CDR3, as DNA: TGTGCCAGCAGCATCAGTCTAAACACTGAAGCTTTCTTT.

This clonotype is labeled medium-sized. The chain carries TRBV20-1 and TRBJ1-5, with 7 nucleotides matching TRBD1. Trimming removed 0 bases from V and 7 bases from J; junction bases left unmatched: 12. The CDR3 is made up of 16 amino acids. CDR1 DFQATT and CDR2 SNEGSKA come from the germline V gene (reference sequence). The CDR3 spells CSARDPQGVIGQPQHF. The CDR3 nucleotides are TGCAGTGCTAGAGATCCTCAGGGGGTGATAGGGCAGCCCCAGCATTTT.

This chain uses TRBV20-1 with TRBJ2-7; the match to TRBD1 covers 8 bases. CDR3 length: 16 amino acids. V trimming: 6 bases; J trimming: 5 bases; junction bases outside the gene matches: 18. Germline loops: CDR1 DFQATT, CDR2 SNEGSKA (reference sequence). The CDR3 DNA sequence: TGCAGTGCCCTCAGCGAGGACAGGGTCATAAGCAACGAGCAGTACTTC. Its protein is CSALSEDRVISNEQYF.

V gene TRBV19 combines with J gene TRBJ2-7; weak D call: TRBD1 (6 bases). Germline V CDR1 and CDR2: LNHDA, SQIVND (reference sequence). The CDR3 length is 13 residues. Trimming pared 4 bases from V and 3 bases from J, leaving 10 bases between. The CDR3: CASSRQDNYEQYF. The CDR3 region has the DNA TGTGCCAGTAGTAGACAGGATAACTACGAGCAGTACTTC.

This clonotype has more than one count but fewer than ten. The chain recombines TRBV27 with TRBJ2-7; weak D call: TRBD1 (5 bases). V was trimmed by 5 bases and J by 3 bases, leaving 20 bases between them. This CDR3 comprises 16 residues. CDR1 MNHEY and CDR2 SMNVEV come from the germline V gene (reference sequence). The CDR3 loop reads CASSPIFRVVSYEQYF. The CDR3 nucleotides read TGTGCCAGCAGTCCAATCTTCAGGGTTGTCAGCTACGAGCAGTACTTC.

This clonotype has more than one count but fewer than ten. The chain uses TRBV6-1 and TRBJ1-1, with D tentatively TRBD1 (6 bases). The germline V gene has CDR1 MNHNS and CDR2 SASEGT. The CDR3 has 13 residues. Trimming shortened V by 6 bases and J by 5 bases, and 13 bases separated the two germline ends. As DNA, the CDR3 is TGTGCCAGCAGCCAAAGGAGGGGGACTGAAGCTTTCTTT. This encodes CASSQRRGTEAFF.

A word on this clonotype: At one of its ends the junction is not consistent with the germline gene, which may arise from a read error. This chain joins TRBV10-3 and TRBJ1-1; 7 bases are shared with TRBD1. Germline lookup yields CDR1 ENHRY and CDR2 SYGVKD. This CDR3 comprises 12 residues. The CDR3 DNA reads TGTGCCACCAGTACAGGGGACACTGAAGCTTTCTTT. This translates into CATSTGDTEAFF.

This clonotype was seen more than once but under ten times. J is TRBJ2-1 and V is TRBV20-1; TRBD1 agrees at 8 bases. The CDR3 has 11 residues. Looked up from germline, CDR1 is DFQATT and CDR2 is SNEGSKA (reference sequence). J was trimmed by 11 bases and V by 5 bases; bases with no gene match: 5. The CDR3 reads CSAVQGAQQFF. The CDR3 nucleotides read TGCAGTGCTGTTCAGGGGGCTCAGCAGTTCTTC.

This clonotype was seen more than once but under ten times. This chain links TRBV6-2 or TRBV6-3 with TRBJ1-6; the D is unclear. Germline V gene lookup returns CDR1 MNHEY and CDR2 SVGEGT. V lost 2 bases to trimming and J lost 10 bases, with 15 bases between them. The CDR3 sequence is 15 residues long. The CDR3 sequence is CASSYRPGLGSPLHF. CDR3 bases: TGTGCCAGCAGTTACCGGCCCGGCCTGGGCTCACCCCTCCACTTT.

In this sample, this clonotype turned up a few times. V usage is TRBV6-1 and J usage is TRBJ1-5; D is uncertain. This CDR3 comprises 14 residues. Germline V CDR1 and CDR2: MNHNS, SASEGT. V lost 4 bases and J 3 bases, leaving 10 bases between the germline ends. CDR3 sequence: CASSVGGFNQPQHF. The CDR3 region has the DNA TGTGCCAGCAGTGTCGGCGGATTCAATCAGCCCCAGCATTTT.

This clonotype was observed a handful of times. J is TRBJ1-5 and V is TRBV10-3, with 8 bases matching TRBD1. V gave up 2 bases and J gave up 15 bases; unmatched junction bases: 9. Per the germline V gene, CDR1 is ENHRY and CDR2 is SYGVKD. This CDR3 is 13 amino acids long. CDR3 in DNA: TGTGCCATCAGTGAGCCCCCGGACAGGGCCCGGCATTTT. It yields the protein CAISEPPDRARHF.

The V call is TRBV7-9, the J call TRBJ1-1; TRBD1 aligns across 7 bases. Per the germline V gene, CDR1 is SEHNR and CDR2 is FQNEAQ (reference sequence). The V gene end was trimmed by 4 bases and the J gene end by 3 bases; junction bases not matched to a gene: 14. This CDR3 is built from 17 residues. CDR3 sequence reads: CASSSRQGINVDTEAFF. The CDR3 DNA reads as TGTGCCAGCAGCTCAAGACAGGGTATTAACGTGGACACTGAAGCTTTCTTT.

The chain employs TRBV11-2 and TRBJ1-2; D is unclear. CDR1 is SGHAT, CDR2 FQNNGV, per germline. The CDR3 length is 14 residues. V was shortened by 1 base and J by 0 bases, with 6 bases between the two germline ends. For the CDR3, the DNA is TGTGCCAGCAGCTTAGCCGGACCTAACTATGGCTACACCTTC. Translation gives CASSLAGPNYGYTF.

A note on this clonotype: It is unclear where the CDR3 begins or ends on the DNA, so no DNA is shown, and the CDR3 is as TCRdb lists it. The V and J genes are TRBV24-1 and TRBJ2-2; the D call in the table, TRBD1, was not verified against the DNA. Germline loops: CDR1 KGHDR, CDR2 SFDVKD. The CDR3 numbers 18 amino acids, ends counted. The CDR3 spells CATSDPGRQETQYFGPFF.

V gene TRBV5-4 combines with J gene TRBJ1-3; possible D gene TRBD1, 6 bases. V lost 4 bases and J 2 bases, leaving 13 bases between the germline ends. This CDR3 is 15 amino acids long. Germline CDR1 is SGHNT and CDR2 is YYREEE (reference sequence). CDR3 nucleotide sequence: TGTGCCAGCAGCCGTACAGGGCTAACTGGAAACACCATATATTTT. It codes for CASSRTGLTGNTIYF.

V and J are TRBV19 and TRBJ2-2; 10 bases are a match to TRBD1. Trimming removed 11 bases from V and 6 bases from J; junction bases left unmatched: 9. CDR1 is LNHDA, CDR2 SQIVND, per germline (reference sequence). This CDR3 is built from 14 residues. The CDR3 sequence: CALGGTGVSGELFF. The CDR3 nucleotides read TGTGCCCTCGGGGGGACAGGGGTCTCCGGGGAGCTGTTTTTT.

CDR3 in amino acids: CASSLMGGGANVLTF. The DNA of the CDR3 is TGTGCCAGCAGCTTAATGGGAGGTGGGGCCAACGTCCTGACTTTC. This chain joins TRBV7-3 and TRBJ2-6; TRBD2 might be the D (6 bases). Germline V gene data show CDR1 as SGHTA and CDR2 as FQGTGA. CDR3 length: 15 residues. V was trimmed by 1 base and J by 3 bases, leaving 7 bases between them.

This clonotype was seen only a few times. This chain joins TRBV11-2 and TRBJ2-1; the match to TRBD1 covers 7 bases. V shed 5 bases and J 4 bases; nucleotides not matched to a gene: 17. The CDR3 extends over 18 amino acids. Germline CDR1 is SGHAT and CDR2 is FQNNGV. The CDR3 sequence is CASSRHRPHEGQYNEQFF. The CDR3 region has the DNA TGTGCCAGCAGCCGACACCGTCCTCACGAGGGACAGTACAATGAGCAGTTCTTC.

In DNA form, the CDR3 reads TGTGCCAGCAGCTCGGTCGGCGGAGATACGCAGTATTTT. Its translation is CASSSVGGDTQYF. The chain recombines TRBV7-9 with TRBJ2-3; D gene uncertain. Deletions cut 4 bases from V and 5 bases from J, with 10 bases between. Germline CDR1 reads SEHNR; CDR2 reads FQNEAQ (reference sequence). This CDR3 comprises 13 residues.

The V gene is TRBV29-1, the J gene TRBJ1-5; D gene unclear. V was cut by 3 bases and J by 9 bases, with 12 bases left in between. This CDR3 is built from 12 residues. The germline V gene has CDR1 SQVTM and CDR2 ANQGSEA. The CDR3 region is CSVEGGLWPQHF. The CDR3 nucleotides read TGCAGCGTTGAGGGAGGCCTTTGGCCCCAGCATTTT.

This sequence joins TRBV5-1 and TRBJ1-5, with 9 nucleotides matching TRBD1. V trimming: 4 bases; J trimming: 8 bases; junction bases outside the gene matches: 13. CDR1 is SGHRS, CDR2 YFSETQ, per germline. There are 16 residues in the CDR3. The CDR3 coding sequence is TGCGCCAGCAGCCCCACCGGGACAGGGAGTTTTGAGCCCCAGCATTTT. This encodes CASSPTGTGSFEPQHF. Supplemented by reference TRBV5-1 and TRBJ1-5, the full variable domain reads KAGVTQTPRYLIKTRGQQVTLSCSPISGHRSVSWYQQTPGQGLQFLFEYFSETQRNKGNFPGRFSGRQFSNSRSEMNVSTLELGDSALYLCASSPTGTGSFEPQHFGDGTRLSIL.

This clonotype was observed a handful of times. The CDR3 region is CASSQENRGSPLHF. CDR3 in DNA: TGTGCCAGCAGCCAAGAGAACAGGGGTTCACCCCTCCACTTT. J is TRBJ1-6 and V is TRBV4-2; 7 nucleotides line up with TRBD1. Germline V lookup: CDR1 LGHNA, CDR2 YNFKEQ. Unmatched junction bases numbered 2, after V lost 0 bases and J lost 9 bases. The CDR3 consists of 14 residues.

This clonotype came up a few times. J is TRBJ2-7 and V is TRBV20-1; 7 nucleotides match TRBD1. Germline lookup yields CDR1 DFQATT and CDR2 SNEGSKA (reference sequence). V gave up 5 bases and J gave up 0 bases; unmatched junction bases: 7. This CDR3 has 14 amino acids. As DNA, the CDR3 is TGCAGTGCTTCCAGGGGGACCGCCTCCTACGAGCAGTACTTC. Its protein is CSASRGTASYEQYF.

This CDR3 reads CASSLAGLETQYF. The DNA for the CDR3 is TGTGCCAGCAGCTTGGCTGGGTTAGAGACCCAGTACTTC. This chain uses TRBV5-4 with TRBJ2-5; D gene uncertain. Trimming took 0 bases from V and 4 from J, leaving 7 bases between them. The germline V gene has CDR1 SGHNT and CDR2 YYREEE (reference sequence). CDR3 length: 13 residues.

This clonotype has only a few counts. V gene TRBV6-1 combines with J gene TRBJ2-7, with 8 bases identical to TRBD1. Germline V gives CDR1 MNHNS, CDR2 SASEGT. The CDR3 contains 17 residues. V was pared by 8 bases and J by 2 bases, with 17 bases of the junction left unmatched. The CDR3 is CASGRTGLQSSPYEQYF. In DNA, the CDR3 is TGTGCCAGCGGAAGGACAGGGCTCCAATCATCCCCCTACGAGCAGTACTTC.

The chain combines TRBV6-1 with TRBJ1-3, with D maybe TRBD1 (5 bases). Germline CDR1 reads MNHNS; CDR2 reads SASEGT. Deletions cut 4 bases from V and 0 bases from J, with 13 bases between. This CDR3 has 16 amino acids. The CDR3 here is CASSAQGRNSGNTIYF. CDR3 coding DNA: TGTGCCAGCAGTGCCCAGGGACGGAACTCTGGAAACACCATATATTTT.